The clone carrying this TCR beta chain was found once. The entry originates in a study of blood T cell repertoires in COVID-19. Study-wide background: Nucleic acid was either cDNA or gDNA, and it came from T cells, B-cell-depleted T cells, or PBMCs.

Sequencing used immunoSEQ multiplex PCR; TCRdb keeps in-frame clones, though not all of them. Of about 300,000 clones detected, approximately 86% appear once; the ten largest clones hold around 1.4%. This CDR3 is built from 12 residues. Trimming shortened V by 3 bases and J by 8 bases, and 8 bases separated the two germline ends. The sequencing sample was made of peripheral blood. The chain uses TRBV12-3 or TRBV12-4 and TRBJ2-4; unclear D gene. This TCR was recovered from a man between 65 and 85 years old with acute or convalescent COVID-19. This chain's CDR3 is CASSFSADIQYF. For the CDR3, the DNA is TGTGCCAGCAGTTTCTCTGCGGACATTCAGTACTTC.